The clone carrying this T cell receptor delta chain was picked up many times. Its antigen is as yet unknown. The protein that TCRdb holds for this DNA derives from a much larger clone and differs from the translated DNA at residue 6, which likely indicates a read error; the protein shown here is translated from the DNA. These data originate in a study of γδ T cells in repeated Plasmodium falciparum infection. On the study more broadly: Timepoints: baseline, immediately before selected infections, and 21 days after every infection.

Study observations and caveats: Vdelta2-negative gammadelta repertoires appeared less diverse and less shared in Malian than Australian children.

TCRdb called clones from the multiplex PCR reads again using CATT. Of around 50,000 delta-chain clones detected, approximately 1.5% appear once; the ten largest clones hold approximately 15%. CDR3 length equals 18 residues. Germline V gene data show CDR1 as GEAIGNYY and CDR2 as EKD. With V trimmed by 3 bases and J by 0 bases, 9 bases remained unmatched. Vgamma9/Vdelta2+ and Vdelta2-negative gammadelta T cells were flow-sorted from PBMC for bulk sequencing. The origin of this receptor is a pool of human donors (malaria-infected and uninfected, not separated). The sequenced sample consisted of gamma-delta T cells from blood. The rearrangement links TRDV2 to TRDJ1, with 13 bases fitting TRDD3. CDR3 DNA sequence: TGTGCCTGTGACCCCCACTGGGGGATACGCCTTTACACCGATAAACTCATCTTT. Its protein is CACDPHWGIRLYTDKLIF.